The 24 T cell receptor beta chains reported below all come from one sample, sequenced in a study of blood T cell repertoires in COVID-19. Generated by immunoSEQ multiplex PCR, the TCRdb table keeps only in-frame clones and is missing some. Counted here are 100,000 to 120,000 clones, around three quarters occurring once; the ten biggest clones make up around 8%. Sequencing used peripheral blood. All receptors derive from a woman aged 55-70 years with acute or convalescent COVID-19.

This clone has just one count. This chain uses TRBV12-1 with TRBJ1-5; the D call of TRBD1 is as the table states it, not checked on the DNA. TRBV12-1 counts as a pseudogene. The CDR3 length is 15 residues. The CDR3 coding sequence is TGTGCCAGCAGCCCGCAGGGGGCAGGTAATCAGCCCCAGCATTTT. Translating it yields CASSPQGAGNQPQHF.

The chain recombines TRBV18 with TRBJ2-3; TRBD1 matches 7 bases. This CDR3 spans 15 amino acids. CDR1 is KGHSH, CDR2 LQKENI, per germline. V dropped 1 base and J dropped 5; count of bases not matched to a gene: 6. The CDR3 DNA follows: TGTGCCAGCTCACCACGTACAGGGGACGGAGATACGCAGTATTTT. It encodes CASSPRTGDGDTQYF.

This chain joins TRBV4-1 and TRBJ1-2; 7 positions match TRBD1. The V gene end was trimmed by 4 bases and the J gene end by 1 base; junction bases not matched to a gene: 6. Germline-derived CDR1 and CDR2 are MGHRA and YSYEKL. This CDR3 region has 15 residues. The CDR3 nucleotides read TGCGCCAGCAGCCCCGGGACAGCCAATAACTATGGCTACACCTTC. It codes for CASSPGTANNYGYTF.

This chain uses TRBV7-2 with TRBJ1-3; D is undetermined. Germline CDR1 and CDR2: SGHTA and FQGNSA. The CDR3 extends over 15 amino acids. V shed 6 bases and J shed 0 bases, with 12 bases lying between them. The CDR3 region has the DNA TGTGCCAGCAGGAACAGCGGGAGCTCTGGAAACACCATATATTTT. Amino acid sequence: CASRNSGSSGNTIYF. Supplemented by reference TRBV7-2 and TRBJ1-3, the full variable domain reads GAGVSQSPSNKVTEKGKDVELRCDPISGHTALYWYRQSLGQGLEFLIYFQGNSAPDKSGLPSDRFSAERTGGSVSTLTIQRTQQEDSAVYLCASRNSGSSGNTIYFGEGSWLTVV.

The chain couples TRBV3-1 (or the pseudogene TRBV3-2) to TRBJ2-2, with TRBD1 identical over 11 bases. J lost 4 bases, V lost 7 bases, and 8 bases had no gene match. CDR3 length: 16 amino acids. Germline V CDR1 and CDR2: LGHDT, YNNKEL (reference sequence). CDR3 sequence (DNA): TGTGCCAGCAAAGAGATCGGGACAGGGGGCACCGGGGAGCTGTTTTTT. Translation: CASKEIGTGGTGELFF.

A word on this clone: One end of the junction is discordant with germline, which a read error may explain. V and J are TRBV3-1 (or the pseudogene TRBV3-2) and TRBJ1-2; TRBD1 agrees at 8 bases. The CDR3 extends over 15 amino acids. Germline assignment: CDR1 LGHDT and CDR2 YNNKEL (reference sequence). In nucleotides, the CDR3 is TGTGCCAGCAGCCAAAGTTTGACAGGGGCAGAGAGGGAGGACTTC. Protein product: CASSQSLTGAEREDF.

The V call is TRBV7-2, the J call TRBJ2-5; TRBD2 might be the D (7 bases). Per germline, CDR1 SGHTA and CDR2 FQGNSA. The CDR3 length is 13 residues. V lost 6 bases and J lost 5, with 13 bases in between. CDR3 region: CASSRGAGETQYF. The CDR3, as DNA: TGTGCCAGCAGTCGGGGGGCGGGGGAGACCCAGTACTTC.

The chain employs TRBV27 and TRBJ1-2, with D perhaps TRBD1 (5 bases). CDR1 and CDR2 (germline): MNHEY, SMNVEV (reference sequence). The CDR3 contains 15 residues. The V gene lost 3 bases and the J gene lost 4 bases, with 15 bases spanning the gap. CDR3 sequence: CASSLRQTASYGYTF. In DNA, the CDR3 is TGTGCCAGCAGTTTGAGACAGACGGCTTCCTATGGCTACACCTTC.

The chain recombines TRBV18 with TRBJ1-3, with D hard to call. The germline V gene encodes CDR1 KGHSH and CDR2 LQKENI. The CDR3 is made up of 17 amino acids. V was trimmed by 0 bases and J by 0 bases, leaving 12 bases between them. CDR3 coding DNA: TGTGCCAGCTCACCACCGGGCCAAGTCACCTCTGGAAACACCATATATTTT. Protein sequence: CASSPPGQVTSGNTIYF.

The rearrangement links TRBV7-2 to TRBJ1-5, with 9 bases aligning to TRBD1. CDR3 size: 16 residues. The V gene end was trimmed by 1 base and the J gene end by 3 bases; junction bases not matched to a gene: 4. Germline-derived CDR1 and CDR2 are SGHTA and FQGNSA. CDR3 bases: TGTGCCAGCAGCTTAGAAGGACAGGGGTCCAATCAGCCCCAGCATTTT. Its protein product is CASSLEGQGSNQPQHF.

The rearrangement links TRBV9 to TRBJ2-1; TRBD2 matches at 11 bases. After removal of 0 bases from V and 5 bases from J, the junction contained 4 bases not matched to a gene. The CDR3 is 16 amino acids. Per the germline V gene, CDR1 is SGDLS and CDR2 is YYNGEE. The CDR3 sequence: CASSVVPSGGNNEQFF. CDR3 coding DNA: TGTGCCAGCAGCGTAGTGCCTAGCGGGGGGAACAATGAGCAGTTCTTC.

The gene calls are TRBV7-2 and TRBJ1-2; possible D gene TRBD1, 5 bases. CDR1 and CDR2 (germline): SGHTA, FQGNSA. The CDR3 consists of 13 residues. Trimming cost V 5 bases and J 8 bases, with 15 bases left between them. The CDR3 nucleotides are TGTGCCAGCAGCACCCGGGACTATGGAGGCTACACCTTC. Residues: CASSTRDYGGYTF.

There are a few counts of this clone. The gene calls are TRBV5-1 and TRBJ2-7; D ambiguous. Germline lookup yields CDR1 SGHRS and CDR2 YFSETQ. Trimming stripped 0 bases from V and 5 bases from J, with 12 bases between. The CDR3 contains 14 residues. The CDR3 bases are TGCGCCAGCAGCTTGGGTGACAAAATACACGAGCAGTACTTC. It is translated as CASSLGDKIHEQYF.

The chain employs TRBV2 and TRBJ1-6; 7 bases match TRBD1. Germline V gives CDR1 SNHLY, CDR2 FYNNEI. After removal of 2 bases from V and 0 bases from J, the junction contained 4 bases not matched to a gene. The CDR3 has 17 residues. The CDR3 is CASSELQGSSYNSPLHF. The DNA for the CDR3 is TGTGCCAGCAGTGAATTACAGGGGAGCTCCTATAATTCACCCCTCCACTTT.

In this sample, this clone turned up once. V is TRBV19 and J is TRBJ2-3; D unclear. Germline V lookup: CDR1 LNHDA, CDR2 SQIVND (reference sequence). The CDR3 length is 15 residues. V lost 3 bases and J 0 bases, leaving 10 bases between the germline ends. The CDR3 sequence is CASSMPEASTDTQYF. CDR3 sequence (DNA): TGTGCCAGTAGTATGCCAGAAGCGAGCACAGATACGCAGTATTTT.

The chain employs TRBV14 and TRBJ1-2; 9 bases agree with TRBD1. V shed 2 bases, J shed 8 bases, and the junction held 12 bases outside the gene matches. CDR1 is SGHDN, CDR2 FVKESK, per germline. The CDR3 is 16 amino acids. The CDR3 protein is CASSQFFRGQGGGYTF. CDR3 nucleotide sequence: TGTGCCAGCAGCCAATTCTTTCGGGGACAGGGAGGAGGCTACACCTTC.

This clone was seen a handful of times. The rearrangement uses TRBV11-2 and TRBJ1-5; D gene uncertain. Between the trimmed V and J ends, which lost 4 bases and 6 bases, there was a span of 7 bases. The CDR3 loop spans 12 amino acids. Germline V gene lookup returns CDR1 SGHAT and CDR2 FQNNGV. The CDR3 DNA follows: TGTGCCAGCAGCTCCGAGGGTCAGCCCCAGCATTTT. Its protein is CASSSEGQPQHF.

The CDR3 bases are TGTGCCATCAGTGGGGGGGGGTATGAGACCCAGTACTTC. This gives the protein CAISGGGYETQYF. This chain uses TRBV10-3 with TRBJ2-5, with 7 bases fitting TRBD2. Germline CDR1 is ENHRY and CDR2 is SYGVKD. This CDR3 has 13 amino acids. V dropped 4 bases and J dropped 5; count of bases not matched to a gene: 4.

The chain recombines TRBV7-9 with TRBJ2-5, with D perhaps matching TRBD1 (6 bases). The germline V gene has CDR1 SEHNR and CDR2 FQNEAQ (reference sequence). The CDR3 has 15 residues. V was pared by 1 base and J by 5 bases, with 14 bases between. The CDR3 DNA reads TGTGCCAGCAGCTTAGACACAGGGCCAGGGGAGACCCAGTACTTC. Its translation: CASSLDTGPGETQYF.

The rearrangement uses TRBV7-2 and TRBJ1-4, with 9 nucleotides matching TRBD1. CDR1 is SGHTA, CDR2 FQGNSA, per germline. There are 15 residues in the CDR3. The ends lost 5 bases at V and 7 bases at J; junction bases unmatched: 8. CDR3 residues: CASSVTGGAGEKLFF. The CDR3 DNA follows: TGTGCCAGCAGCGTAACAGGGGGCGCGGGTGAAAAACTGTTTTTT.

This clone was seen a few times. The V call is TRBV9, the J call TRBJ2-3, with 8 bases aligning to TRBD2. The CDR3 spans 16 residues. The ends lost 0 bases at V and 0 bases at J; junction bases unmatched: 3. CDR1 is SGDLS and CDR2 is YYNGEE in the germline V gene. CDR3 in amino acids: CASSVGPGGSTDTQYF. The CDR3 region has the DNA TGTGCCAGCAGCGTAGGACCGGGGGGGAGCACAGATACGCAGTATTTT.

As DNA, the CDR3 is TGTGCCAGCAGGGGCGATCGTACTAACTATGGCTACACCTTC. Amino acid sequence: CASRGDRTNYGYTF. This chain joins TRBV2 and TRBJ1-2, with D uncertain. The V gene lost 6 bases and the J gene lost 0 bases, with 11 bases spanning the gap. Germline CDR1 reads SNHLY; CDR2 reads FYNNEI. This CDR3 is 14 amino acids long.

This CDR3 is CASSVTGANTEAFF. CDR3 coding DNA: TGCGCCAGCAGCGTGACAGGGGCGAACACTGAAGCTTTCTTT. The chain links TRBV5-1 to TRBJ1-1, with 8 bases aligning to TRBD1. This CDR3 has 14 residues. Looked up from germline, CDR1 is SGHRS and CDR2 is YFSETQ. With 4 bases clipped from V and 1 base from J, the junction kept 3 bases outside the gene matches. The complete variable domain, with remaining parts taken from reference TRBV5-1 and TRBJ1-1, reads KAGVTQTPRYLIKTRGQQVTLSCSPISGHRSVSWYQQTPGQGLQFLFEYFSETQRNKGNFPGRFSGRQFSNSRSEMNVSTLELGDSALYLCASSVTGANTEAFFGQGTRLTVV.

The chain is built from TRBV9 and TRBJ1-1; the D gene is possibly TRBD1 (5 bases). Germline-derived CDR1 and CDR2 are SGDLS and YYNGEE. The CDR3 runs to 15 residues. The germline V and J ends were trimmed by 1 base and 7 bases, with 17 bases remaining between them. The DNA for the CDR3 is TGTGCCAGCAGCGTAAGGCGGGGGTCTCTGGATGAAGCTTTCTTT. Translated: CASSVRRGSLDEAFF.